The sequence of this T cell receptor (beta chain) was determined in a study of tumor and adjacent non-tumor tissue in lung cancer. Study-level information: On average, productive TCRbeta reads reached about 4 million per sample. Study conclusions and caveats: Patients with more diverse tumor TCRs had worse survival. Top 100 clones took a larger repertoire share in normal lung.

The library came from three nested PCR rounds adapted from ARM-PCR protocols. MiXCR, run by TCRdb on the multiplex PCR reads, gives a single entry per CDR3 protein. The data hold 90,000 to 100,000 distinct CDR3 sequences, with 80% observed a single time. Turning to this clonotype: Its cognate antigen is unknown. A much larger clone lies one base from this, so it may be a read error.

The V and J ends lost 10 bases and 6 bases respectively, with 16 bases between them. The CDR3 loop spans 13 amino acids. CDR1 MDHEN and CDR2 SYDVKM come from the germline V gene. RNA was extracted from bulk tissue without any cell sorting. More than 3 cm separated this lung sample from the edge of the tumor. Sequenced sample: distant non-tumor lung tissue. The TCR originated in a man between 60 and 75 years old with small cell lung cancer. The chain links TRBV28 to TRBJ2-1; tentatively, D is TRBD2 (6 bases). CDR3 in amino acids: CANSPGTPNEQFF. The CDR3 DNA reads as TGTGCCAACAGCCCCGGGACTCCCAATGAGCAGTTCTTC.